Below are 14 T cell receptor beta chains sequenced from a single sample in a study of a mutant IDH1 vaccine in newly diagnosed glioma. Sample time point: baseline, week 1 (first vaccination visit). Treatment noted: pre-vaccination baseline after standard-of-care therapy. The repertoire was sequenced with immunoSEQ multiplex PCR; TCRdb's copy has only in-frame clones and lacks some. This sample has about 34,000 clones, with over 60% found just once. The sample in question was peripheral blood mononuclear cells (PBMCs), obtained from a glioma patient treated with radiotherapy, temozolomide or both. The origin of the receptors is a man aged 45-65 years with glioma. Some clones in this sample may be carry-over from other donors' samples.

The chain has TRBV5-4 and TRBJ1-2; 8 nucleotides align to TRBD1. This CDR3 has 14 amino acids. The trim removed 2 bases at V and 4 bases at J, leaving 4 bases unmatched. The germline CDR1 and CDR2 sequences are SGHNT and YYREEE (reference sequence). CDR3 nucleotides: TGTGCCAGCAGCTTATCAGGGGGCGGCTATGGCTACACCTTC. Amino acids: CASSLSGGGYGYTF.

The DNA for the CDR3 is TGTGCCAGCAGTTTTGGGTCTGGGGGGCGCGTCTATGGCTACACCTTC. Translation gives CASSFGSGGRVYGYTF. This chain connects TRBV6-5 to TRBJ1-2; a possible D gene is TRBD1 (6 bases). V was trimmed by 4 bases and J by 4 bases, leaving 19 bases between them. Per the germline V gene, CDR1 is MNHEY and CDR2 is SVGAGI. This CDR3 has 16 amino acids.

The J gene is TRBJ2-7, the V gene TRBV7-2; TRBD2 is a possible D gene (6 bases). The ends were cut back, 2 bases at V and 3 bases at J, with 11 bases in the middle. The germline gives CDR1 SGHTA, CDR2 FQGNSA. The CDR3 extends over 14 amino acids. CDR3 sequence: CASSLQGTLYEQYF. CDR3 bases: TGTGCCAGCAGCTTACAAGGGACTCTCTACGAGCAGTACTTC.

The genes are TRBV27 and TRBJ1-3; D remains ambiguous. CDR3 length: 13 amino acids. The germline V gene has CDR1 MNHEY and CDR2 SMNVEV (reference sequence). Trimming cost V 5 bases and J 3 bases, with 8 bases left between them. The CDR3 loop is CASSRQYGNTIYF. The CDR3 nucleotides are TGTGCCAGCAGTCGTCAGTATGGAAACACCATATATTTT.

The CDR3 reads CASSLTAVLAKNIQYF. CDR3 nucleotide sequence: TGTGCCAGCAGCTTAACGGCAGTACTAGCCAAAAACATTCAGTACTTC. The V call is TRBV13, the J call TRBJ2-4; D is unresolved. Germline assignment: CDR1 PRHDT and CDR2 FYEKMQ (reference sequence). The CDR3 consists of 16 residues. The ends were cut back, 2 bases at V and 0 bases at J, with 11 bases in the middle.

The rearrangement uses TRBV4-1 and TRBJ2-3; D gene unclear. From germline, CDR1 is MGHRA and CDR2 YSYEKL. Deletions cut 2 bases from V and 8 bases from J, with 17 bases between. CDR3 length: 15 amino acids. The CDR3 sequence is CASSQRSGPLVTQYF. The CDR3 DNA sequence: TGCGCCAGCAGCCAAAGGTCAGGCCCCTTGGTTACGCAGTATTTT.

The CDR3 coding sequence is TGTGCCGTAAAACCGGGACGTACCACAGATACGCAGTATTTT. Amino acid sequence: CAVKPGRTTDTQYF. V is TRBV10-3 and J is TRBJ2-3, with D perhaps being TRBD1 or TRBD2 (5 bases each). Trimming pared 11 bases from V and 2 bases from J, leaving 17 bases between. The CDR3 totals 14 residues. CDR1 and CDR2 (germline): ENHRY, SYGVKD.

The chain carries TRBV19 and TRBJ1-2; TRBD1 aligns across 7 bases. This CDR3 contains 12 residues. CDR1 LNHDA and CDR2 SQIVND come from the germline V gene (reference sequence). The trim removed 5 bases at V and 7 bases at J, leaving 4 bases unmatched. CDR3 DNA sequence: TGTGCCAGTAGTCGACAGGGACGTGGCTACACCTTC. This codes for CASSRQGRGYTF.

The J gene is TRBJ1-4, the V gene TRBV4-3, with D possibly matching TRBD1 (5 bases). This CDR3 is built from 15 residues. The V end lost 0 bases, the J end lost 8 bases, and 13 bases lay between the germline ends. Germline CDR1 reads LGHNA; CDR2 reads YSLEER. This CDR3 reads CASSQDQGPREKLFF. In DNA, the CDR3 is TGCGCCAGCAGCCAAGATCAGGGCCCGCGCGAAAAACTGTTTTTT.

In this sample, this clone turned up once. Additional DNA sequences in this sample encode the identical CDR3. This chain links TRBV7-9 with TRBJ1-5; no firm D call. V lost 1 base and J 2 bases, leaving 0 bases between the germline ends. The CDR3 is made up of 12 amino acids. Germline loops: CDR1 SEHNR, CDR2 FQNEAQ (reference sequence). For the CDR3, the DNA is TGTGCCAGCAGCTTAGGCAATCAGCCCCAGCATTTT. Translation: CASSLGNQPQHF. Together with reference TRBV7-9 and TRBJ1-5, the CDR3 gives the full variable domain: DTGVSQNPRHKITKRGQNVTFRCDPISEHNRLYWYRQTLGQGPEFLTYFQNEAQLEKSRLLSDRFSAERPKGSFSTLEIQRTEQGDSAMYLCASSLGNQPQHFGDGTRLSIL.

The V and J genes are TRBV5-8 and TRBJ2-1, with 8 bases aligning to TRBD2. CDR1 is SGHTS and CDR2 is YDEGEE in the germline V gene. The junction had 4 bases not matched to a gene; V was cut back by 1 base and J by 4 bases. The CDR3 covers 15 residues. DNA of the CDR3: TGTGCCAGCAGCTTGAGGCCTAGCGGGTACAATGAGCAGTTCTTC. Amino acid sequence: CASSLRPSGYNEQFF.

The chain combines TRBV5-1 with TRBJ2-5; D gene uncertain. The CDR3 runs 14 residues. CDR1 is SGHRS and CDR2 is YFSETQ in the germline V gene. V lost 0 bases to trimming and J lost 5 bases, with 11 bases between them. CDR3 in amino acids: CASSLEQRYETQYF. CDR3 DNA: TGCGCCAGCAGCTTGGAGCAGAGGTATGAGACCCAGTACTTC.

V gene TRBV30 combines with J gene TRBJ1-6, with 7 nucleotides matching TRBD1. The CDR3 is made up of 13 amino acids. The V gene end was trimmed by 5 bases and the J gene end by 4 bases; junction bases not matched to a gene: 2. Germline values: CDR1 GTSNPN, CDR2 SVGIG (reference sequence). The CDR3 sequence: CAWQGEYNSPLHF. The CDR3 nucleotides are TGTGCCTGGCAGGGGGAATATAATTCACCCCTCCACTTT.

In nucleotides, the CDR3 is TGTGCCAGCAGTGTAGACCGAAACTCTGGAAACACCATATATTTT. Translated: CASSVDRNSGNTIYF. The chain has TRBV2 and TRBJ1-3, with no clear D. Germline CDR1 is SNHLY and CDR2 is FYNNEI. Trimming removed 4 bases at V and 0 bases at J, with 10 bases between. The CDR3 covers 15 residues.